The rows below give T cell receptor beta chains drawn from one sample of a study of regulatory T cells in long-lasting Graves disease. TCRdb processed the multiplex PCR reads anew with MiXCR; each CDR3 protein has one entry. The repertoire holds some 350,000 distinct CDR3 sequences, with 15% to 20% as singletons. These data also featured in a second study, about T cells in Graves' hyperthyroidism and ophthalmopathy.

Sequencing used peripheral blood mononuclear cells (PBMCs), obtained at new diagnosis, from a patient treated with antithyroid drugs. The receptors derive from a young woman with Graves disease. CDR3s leave out the opening cysteine and the closing phenylalanine or tryptophan.

cdr3_length	v_call	j_call	cdr3_aa
10	TRBV30	TRBJ1-6	AWSVLESPLH
10	TRBV29-1	TRBJ2-1	SVERTVNEQF
13	TRBV28	TRBJ2-5	ASIHRAGMGATQY
13	TRBV27	TRBJ1-4	ASSPQDRGLEKLF
12	TRBV30	TRBJ2-3	AWSVQRFTDTQY
14	TRBV19	TRBJ2-1	ASSTSGLETYNEQF
10	TRBV2	TRBJ2-7	ARGTEIYEQY
13	TRBV6-1	TRBJ2-7	ASSGPSGGSYEQY
11	TRBV5-1	TRBJ2-3	ASSREFADTQY
12	TRBV20-1	TRBJ2-7	SAREGGRAYEQY
14	TRBV5-1	TRBJ2-1	ASSLRASGFCNEQF
12	TRBV5-6	TRBJ1-2	ASSLGGQSSGYT
11	TRBV6-1	TRBJ1-2	ASGEQGINGYT
15	TRBV7-9	TRBJ2-3	ASSPRLVLRRTDTQY
11	TRBV7-9	TRBJ1-5	ASSKQIDQPQH
13	TRBV7-6	TRBJ2-7	ASSSLTGRSYEQY
14	TRBV7-2	TRBJ2-1	ASSLVSISSYNEQF
14	TRBV27	TRBJ2-2	ASSTSGRADTGELF
13	TRBV5-5	TRBJ2-7	ASSGTGLAEREQY
13	TRBV11-2	TRBJ1-1	ASSLGREANTEAF
12	TRBV20-1	TRBJ1-1	SARDIRGITEAF
11	TRBV30	TRBJ1-5	AWSAHTNQPQH
12	TRBV6-1	TRBJ1-1	ASREGQGYTEAF
9	TRBV29-1	TRBJ2-5	SVVGKETQY
14	TRBV5-1	TRBJ2-7	ASSFASTGTTYEQY
11	TRBV5-6	TRBJ1-5	ASSLGGNGPQH
15	TRBV11-2	TRBJ1-6	ASSLKGVAGYNSPLH